This passage covers 11 T cell receptor beta chains from one sample sequenced in a study of T-cell reconstitution after alpha-beta-depleted transplantation in children. Unique molecular identifiers tagged the TCRbeta library. TCRdb itself ran the PCR reads through MiXCR, one entry per CDR3 protein. The table has 280,000 or so distinct CDR3 sequences, 11% seen once. This specimen consisted of peripheral blood, obtained 180 days after TCRalphabeta/CD19-depleted stem cell transplant. Every receptor here comes from a male patient aged 2 to 10 who had a stem cell transplant for chronic granulomatous disease, so the T cells may come from the graft donor.

Of note for this clonotype: A much larger clonotype is one base distant, so this may be a read error. The rearrangement joins TRBV5-1 to TRBJ2-5, with a tentative D call TRBD2 (6 bases). The CDR3 sequence is 15 residues long. CDR1 and CDR2 from the germline V gene are SGHRS and YFSETQ. CDR3 protein: CASRMTSPYQETQNF. The CDR3 DNA reads TGCGCCAGCAGGATGACTAGTCCGTACCAAGAGACCCAGAACTTC.

This clonotype was counted many times. The CDR3 region has the DNA TGTGCCAGCAGCTTAGATTCGGATTATGGCTACACCTTC. Its translation: CASSLDSDYGYTF. The V call is TRBV7-8, the J call TRBJ1-2, with unresolved D. The length of the CDR3 is 13 residues. Germline V gene lookup returns CDR1 SGHVS and CDR2 FQNEAQ. V was pared by 1 base and J by 5 bases, with 8 bases between.

This clonotype has a handful of counts. The J gene is TRBJ2-5, the V gene TRBV24-1; D may be TRBD1 (6 bases). The ends were cut back, 5 bases at V and 5 bases at J, with 14 bases in the middle. CDR1 and CDR2 from the germline V gene are KGHDR and SFDVKD. This CDR3 comprises 14 residues. The CDR3 bases are TGTGCCACCAGTGCCACAGGGTCCGGTGAGACCCAGTACTTC. This codes for CATSATGSGETQYF.

In its sample, this clonotype was seen many times. The gene calls are TRBV20-1 and TRBJ2-7, with D maybe TRBD1 (6 bases). Trimming shortened V by 0 bases and J by 7 bases, and 16 bases separated the two germline ends. There are 14 residues in the CDR3. Germline V CDR1 and CDR2: DFQATT, SNEGSKA (reference sequence). In DNA form, the CDR3 reads TGCAGTGCTAGAGAGGTTGACAGGTTAGGTGAGCAGTACTTC. This gives the protein CSAREVDRLGEQYF.

This clonotype was picked up many times. The rearrangement uses TRBV7-2 and TRBJ1-1, with TRBD1 matching over 7 bases. V shed 1 base and J 4 bases; nucleotides not matched to a gene: 3. The CDR3 runs to 14 residues. CDR1 SGHTA and CDR2 FQGNSA come from the germline V gene. CDR3 sequence: CASSLGHRGTEAFF. DNA for the CDR3: TGTGCCAGCAGCTTAGGCCACAGGGGCACTGAAGCTTTCTTT.

This clonotype was counted ten times or more. The chain combines TRBV20-1 with TRBJ2-5; D unclear. This CDR3 has 15 residues. Germline V gene lookup returns CDR1 DFQATT and CDR2 SNEGSKA (reference sequence). V was clipped by 0 bases and J by 3 bases, with 14 bases between them. CDR3 DNA: TGCAGTGCTAGAGAACAACCGGCAACAAAAGAGACCCAGTACTTC. It yields the protein CSAREQPATKETQYF.

The table lists this clonotype with many counts. The chain couples TRBV5-4 to TRBJ1-1, with TRBD1 identical over 7 bases. The CDR3 contains 16 residues. Germline values: CDR1 SGHNT, CDR2 YYREEE (reference sequence). The trim removed 1 base at V and 1 base at J, leaving 7 bases unmatched. The CDR3 protein is CASSLSRTGGNTEAFF. The CDR3 nucleotides are TGTGCCAGCAGCTTGTCACGGACAGGCGGGAACACTGAAGCTTTCTTT.

This clonotype appeared many times. The chain recombines TRBV9 with TRBJ2-7; the match to TRBD1 covers 9 bases. The germline V gene has CDR1 SGDLS and CDR2 YYNGEE. V shed 4 bases and J 2 bases; nucleotides not matched to a gene: 7. This CDR3 comprises 15 residues. The CDR3 loop reads CASSSQGAKTYEQYF. The CDR3 coding sequence is TGTGCCAGCAGCTCACAGGGGGCAAAAACCTACGAGCAGTACTTC. The entire variable domain, with the rest obtained from reference TRBV9 and TRBJ2-7, is as follows: DSGVTQTPKHLITATGQRVTLRCSPRSGDLSVYWYQQSLDQGLQFLIQYYNGEERAKGNILERFSAQQFPDLHSELNLSSLELGDSALYFCASSSQGAKTYEQYFGPGTRLTVT.

This clonotype was picked up many times. The CDR3 nucleotides are TGCAGTCCCCACCACCGGGACAGGGATCTCTATGGCTACACCTTC. Translated: CSPHHRDRDLYGYTF. J is TRBJ1-2 and V is TRBV20-1; TRBD1 matches at 9 bases. The CDR3 is made up of 15 amino acids. Germline values: CDR1 DFQATT, CDR2 SNEGSKA (reference sequence). V shed 8 bases and J 4 bases; nucleotides not matched to a gene: 14.

For this clonotype: This may be a read error: a much more frequent sequence differs by one nucleotide. The gene calls are TRBV20-1 and TRBJ2-1, with D perhaps matching TRBD1 (7 bases). V lost 7 bases, J lost 7 bases, and 26 bases lay in between. Germline assignment: CDR1 DFQATT and CDR2 SNEGSKA (reference sequence). The CDR3 has 16 residues. The CDR3 region is CSVGGVPGQRTNEQFF. CDR3 nucleotides: TGCAGTGTGGGAGGAGTGCCGGGACAGAGGACGAATGAGCAGTTCTTC.

This clonotype was counted many times. The chain couples TRBV20-1 to TRBJ1-5, with TRBD1 matching 10 bases. Germline trimming cut 4 bases from V and 9 bases from J; bases unmatched to any gene: 9. The CDR3 runs to 14 residues. Germline loops: CDR1 DFQATT, CDR2 SNEGSKA (reference sequence). The chain's CDR3 is CSATGQGIIWPQHF. In DNA, the CDR3 is TGCAGTGCTACGGGACAGGGGATAATTTGGCCCCAGCATTTT.